These T cell receptor beta chains were read from a single sample in a study of T cells in Graves' hyperthyroidism and ophthalmopathy. TCRdb recomputed calls from the multiplex PCR reads with MiXCR, one row per CDR3 protein. Among some 600,000 distinct CDR3 sequences listed, about 43% were seen once. Sequencing was done on a sample of peripheral blood or thyroid tissue (not recorded which). All receptors come from a woman in her late teens or twenties with Graves' hyperthyroidism. Both conserved end residues are trimmed from each CDR3. Fields, in order: V gene, clone size, D gene, CDR3 protein. D genes are given only for firm matches. A row's size may be missing; if present it is once, few, many or a size class.

v_gene: TRBV7-2; abundance: many; d_gene: .; CDR3aa: ASRETTGANVLT
v_gene: TRBV7-2; abundance: .; d_gene: TRBD1; CDR3aa: ASSLGDRGDYGYT
v_gene: TRBV10-3; abundance: many; d_gene: TRBD1; CDR3aa: AISGGVATGSYGYT
v_gene: TRBV25-1; abundance: .; d_gene: .; CDR3aa: ASSDPRPSGELF
v_gene: TRBV7-6; abundance: .; d_gene: .; CDR3aa: ASSLGTAGQQETQY
v_gene: TRBV15; abundance: once; d_gene: TRBD1; CDR3aa: ATSRGQGSYNSPLH
v_gene: TRBV12-5; abundance: once; d_gene: .; CDR3aa: ASGLTTSRY
v_gene: TRBV11-2; abundance: .; d_gene: .; CDR3aa: ASSLKKGAYLRSGANVLT
v_gene: TRBV20-1; abundance: few; d_gene: .; CDR3aa: SARDQYIYSNQPQH
v_gene: TRBV24-1; abundance: many; d_gene: .; CDR3aa: ATSERPGTYTGELF
v_gene: TRBV7-9; abundance: many; d_gene: .; CDR3aa: ASTAPAGYRDGYT
v_gene: TRBV19; abundance: .; d_gene: .; CDR3aa: ASSIRPPGGTIY
v_gene: TRBV2; abundance: .; d_gene: TRBD1; CDR3aa: ASSTQGANTEAF
v_gene: TRBV7-2; abundance: .; d_gene: .; CDR3aa: ASSPEWELYEQY
v_gene: TRBV2; abundance: .; d_gene: TRBD2; CDR3aa: ASSYTGGSREQY
v_gene: TRBV29-1; abundance: .; d_gene: TRBD1; CDR3aa: SVLPGQGLNRETQY
v_gene: TRBV7-9; abundance: .; d_gene: .; CDR3aa: ASSHRRGDGYT
v_gene: TRBV2; abundance: .; d_gene: .; CDR3aa: ASRRGEDGCT
v_gene: TRBV2; abundance: few; d_gene: TRBD1; CDR3aa: ASSSRQGVLSFYGYT
v_gene: TRBV29-1; abundance: many; d_gene: .; CDR3aa: SVEDAAGYEQY
v_gene: TRBV5-6; abundance: .; d_gene: TRBD1; CDR3aa: ASSLSDRVDGYT
v_gene: TRBV7-7; abundance: many; d_gene: TRBD1; CDR3aa: ASSLVVGQGETQY
v_gene: TRBV6-1; abundance: .; d_gene: .; CDR3aa: ASNRGTYRRQTQY
v_gene: TRBV29-1; abundance: few; d_gene: .; CDR3aa: SVESDFNTEAF
v_gene: TRBV6-2/TRBV6-3; abundance: once; d_gene: TRBD2; CDR3aa: ASSMGGRVEQY
v_gene: TRBV2; abundance: many; d_gene: .; CDR3aa: ASTDSYGYT
v_gene: TRBV2; abundance: .; d_gene: .; CDR3aa: ASHPGPETQY
v_gene: TRBV11-2; abundance: many; d_gene: .; CDR3aa: ASSPGTAAGNTIY
v_gene: TRBV5-1; abundance: .; d_gene: TRBD1; CDR3aa: ASSRWGQGNTGELF